This record looks at one T cell receptor beta chain sequence and its context. The data are from a study of monozygotic twins with inflammatory bowel disease. TCRdb re-called the 5' RACE reads and catalogs CDR3 proteins one per entry, DNA excluded. The sample's table shows roughly 200,000 distinct CDR3 sequences. Germline V CDR1 and CDR2: SGHNT, YENEEA. This CDR3 is built from 13 residues. The sequence derives from a human donor with ulcerative colitis or Crohn's disease, or a healthy co-twin of an affected twin (not recorded which). Sequences were obtained from blood. This chain connects TRBV11-3 to TRBJ2-3; TCRdb outputs TRBD1, but without DNA this stays unchecked. This CDR3 is CASSQSGTDTQYF.